The 20 T cell receptor beta chains below come from one sample, sequenced in a study of cytomegalovirus exposure and HLA in healthy donors (TCRdb year 2017). Library method: the immunoSEQ multiplex PCR assay. The multiplex PCR relied on a mix of 60 forward primers for TCR Vbeta segments and 13 reverse primers for TCR Jbeta segments. TCRdb re-hosts the immuneACCESS table, in-frame sequences only. Its copies lack some clones; in the studies checked, an unresolved V gene accounts for under half of them, and the cause for the rest is not known. Recorded for this sample are 200,000 to 250,000 clones; 80% to 85% of them occurred a single time. The ten largest clones take up about 7.5% of the sample. The sample consisted of PBMCs. Receptors originate from a woman aged 60-75 years in good health and CMV-seropositive.

The V gene is TRBV21-1, the J gene TRBJ1-5. TRBV21-1 constitutes a pseudogene. This CDR3 comprises 15 residues. The CDR3 coding sequence is TGTGCCAGCAGCAAAGCGCGAGGGTGCAATCAGCCCCAGCATTTT. Residues: CASSKARGCNQPQHF.

Only one count was recorded for this clone. V gene TRBV5-6 combines with J gene TRBJ1-6; D remains ambiguous. The V end lost 1 base, the J end lost 11 bases, and 16 bases lay between the germline ends. Germline V CDR1 and CDR2: SGHDT, YYEEEE. This CDR3 spans 15 amino acids. The CDR3: CASSLRSLLTAPLHF. In DNA, the CDR3 is TGTGCCAGCAGCTTGAGAAGCCTCCTCACTGCACCCCTCCACTTT.

This chain uses TRBV28 with TRBJ1-5, with unresolved D. Looked up from germline, CDR1 is MDHEN and CDR2 is SYDVKM. V dropped 4 bases and J dropped 0 bases, with 7 bases sitting between them. The CDR3 sequence is 14 residues long. The CDR3 nucleotides read TGTGCCAGCAGTTCCAGGTATAGCAATCAGCCCCAGCATTTT. Protein: CASSSRYSNQPQHF. Filled out from reference TRBV28 and TRBJ1-5, the complete variable domain reads DVKVTQSSRYLVKRTGEKVFLECVQDMDHENMFWYRQDPGLGLRLIYFSYDVKMKEKGDIPEGYSVSREKKERFSLILESASTNQTSMYLCASSSRYSNQPQHFGDGTRLSIL.

This clone has just one count. The V and J genes are TRBV4-1 and TRBJ1-4; TRBD1 might be the D (5 bases). Looked up from germline, CDR1 is MGHRA and CDR2 is YSYEKL. The CDR3 is 16 residues long. With 0 bases removed from V and 8 bases from J, the gap between germline ends came to 16 bases. The CDR3, as DNA: TGCGCCAGCAGCCAAGAGGGACGGGGGGTTGGGGAAAAACTGTTTTTT. It codes for CASSQEGRGVGEKLFF.

The chain couples TRBV12-5 to TRBJ2-3; 10 nucleotides line up with TRBD2. The CDR3 runs to 16 residues. V was clipped by 5 bases and J by 3 bases; unmatched bases: 8. Germline-derived CDR1 and CDR2 are LGHNT and FRNRAP. CDR3 nucleotide sequence: TGTGCTAGTGGTCCCGGAGCGGGAGGGTGGACAGATACGCAGTATTTT. Amino acids: CASGPGAGGWTDTQYF.

The rearrangement links TRBV19 to TRBJ1-1; TRBD1 might be the D (6 bases). With 9 bases removed from V and 2 bases from J, the gap between germline ends came to 13 bases. The CDR3 sequence is 13 residues long. Germline V gives CDR1 LNHDA, CDR2 SQIVND (reference sequence). CDR3 nucleotide sequence: TGTGCCAGCCGTAGGACAGCAAACACTGAAGCTTTCTTT. It yields the protein CASRRTANTEAFF.

This chain links TRBV12-5 with TRBJ1-2; TRBD1 matches at 7 bases. Germline-derived CDR1 and CDR2 are LGHNT and FRNRAP. The CDR3 consists of 15 residues. V gave up 2 bases and J gave up 3 bases; unmatched junction bases: 6. In nucleotides, the CDR3 is TGTGCTAGTGGTTTGTCGACCGGGACAGACTATGGCTACACCTTC. Translating gives CASGLSTGTDYGYTF.

This clone was seen a few times. The chain recombines TRBV7-2 with TRBJ1-4; 8 bases match TRBD1. The V gene end was trimmed by 1 base and the J gene end by 4 bases; junction bases not matched to a gene: 8. Germline V gene lookup returns CDR1 SGHTA and CDR2 FQGNSA. The CDR3 runs 17 residues. CDR3 DNA: TGTGCCAGCAGCTTAGGTCAGGGGGCGAGGATTAATGAAAAACTGTTTTTT. Translation: CASSLGQGARINEKLFF.

V and J are TRBV6-5 and TRBJ1-1, with D tentatively TRBD1 (5 bases). The CDR3 runs 12 residues. Germline CDR1 is MNHEY and CDR2 is SVGAGI. V lost 7 bases and J 7 bases, leaving 13 bases between the germline ends. The CDR3 spells CASKLLRGEAFF. The DNA for the CDR3 is TGTGCCAGCAAATTATTAAGGGGTGAAGCTTTCTTT.

V usage is TRBV5-4 and J usage is TRBJ2-5; weak D call: TRBD1 (6 bases). The CDR3 runs 16 residues. Trimming pared 4 bases from V and 1 base from J, leaving 17 bases between. Looked up from germline, CDR1 is SGHNT and CDR2 is YYREEE (reference sequence). CDR3 region: CASSQGGRGGQETQYF. The DNA for the CDR3 is TGTGCCAGCAGCCAGGGCGGGCGAGGGGGCCAAGAGACCCAGTACTTC.

This clone has just one count. The V call is TRBV7-9, the J call TRBJ2-1, with D possibly matching TRBD2 (9 bases). The CDR3 runs 16 residues. V gave up 6 bases and J gave up 10 bases, with 25 bases separating them. Germline values: CDR1 SEHNR, CDR2 FQNEAQ (reference sequence). This chain's CDR3 is CASRPGGGRASLEQFF. Here the CDR3 DNA reads TGTGCCAGCAGGCCAGGGGGCGGGAGGGCCTCATTAGAGCAGTTCTTC.

The V gene is TRBV5-1, the J gene TRBJ1-1; unclear D gene. CDR3 size: 14 residues. Trimming removed 0 bases at V and 8 bases at J, with 14 bases between. The V gene's germline CDR1 is SGHRS and CDR2 YFSETQ. CDR3 residues: CASSLAGRGWEAFF. CDR3 DNA sequence: TGCGCCAGCAGCTTGGCTGGGAGAGGTTGGGAAGCTTTCTTT.

The chain uses TRBV5-1 and TRBJ1-5; no reliable D call. The CDR3 length is 15 residues. CDR1 and CDR2 (germline): SGHRS, YFSETQ. The V end lost 0 bases, the J end lost 5 bases, and 12 bases lay between the germline ends. The CDR3 protein is CASSLDAPGDQPQHF. The CDR3 bases are TGCGCCAGCAGCTTGGATGCACCCGGGGATCAGCCCCAGCATTTT.

The chain combines TRBV4-2 with TRBJ1-4; TRBD1 matches 8 bases. The CDR3 consists of 15 residues. The germline V gene has CDR1 LGHNA and CDR2 YNFKEQ. V lost 1 base and J lost 8; bases outside the gene matches: 6. The CDR3 reads CASSQGVQGGEKLFF. The CDR3 DNA sequence: TGTGCCAGCAGCCAAGGGGTACAGGGGGGAGAAAAACTGTTTTTT.

V gene TRBV1 combines with J gene TRBJ2-3; the table names TRBD2, a call not compared with the DNA. TRBV1 is noted as a pseudogene. The CDR3 contains 18 residues. CDR3 DNA: TGCACCAGCAGCCAAGGGGCGGGAGGGCCGACCCGCACAGATACGCAGTATTTT. This sequence encodes CTSSQGAGGPTRTDTQYF.

The rearrangement links TRBV7-2 to TRBJ1-5; D is undetermined. V was shortened by 1 base and J by 9 bases, with 7 bases between the two germline ends. This CDR3 contains 12 residues. CDR1 and CDR2 from the germline V gene are SGHTA and FQGNSA. CDR3 residues: CASSLDRGPQHF. The CDR3, as DNA: TGTGCCAGCAGCTTAGATCGGGGGCCCCAGCATTTT. Looking up the rest from reference TRBV7-2 and TRBJ1-5 gives the full variable domain: GAGVSQSPSNKVTEKGKDVELRCDPISGHTALYWYRQSLGQGLEFLIYFQGNSAPDKSGLPSDRFSAERTGGSVSTLTIQRTQQEDSAVYLCASSLDRGPQHFGDGTRLSIL.

The chain has TRBV19 and TRBJ1-5; D unresolved. Germline loops: CDR1 LNHDA, CDR2 SQIVND (reference sequence). This CDR3 has 14 residues. V lost 2 bases to trimming and J lost 5 bases, with 10 bases between them. In DNA form, the CDR3 reads TGTGCCAGTAGTATATATGAGAAATATCAGCCCCAGCATTTT. It translates to CASSIYEKYQPQHF.

This chain connects TRBV18 to TRBJ2-1, with a possible D match to TRBD1 (6 bases). The CDR3 has 16 amino acids. Trimming removed 0 bases from V and 3 bases from J, with 12 bases in between. CDR1 is KGHSH, CDR2 LQKENI, per germline. CDR3 protein: CASSPPNRANYNEQFF. The CDR3 DNA sequence: TGTGCCAGCTCACCACCAAACAGGGCGAACTACAATGAGCAGTTCTTC.

CDR3 sequence: CASLAMVSVRETQYF. The CDR3 bases are TGTGCCAGCCTAGCTATGGTTAGCGTAAGGGAGACCCAGTACTTC. The V and J genes are TRBV28 and TRBJ2-5, with a possible D match to TRBD2 (5 bases). Germline-derived CDR1 and CDR2 are MDHEN and SYDVKM. The CDR3 has 15 amino acids. Trimming shortened V by 8 bases and J by 5 bases, and 21 bases separated the two germline ends.

The chain recombines TRBV7-6 with TRBJ1-1; D unresolved. This CDR3 has 14 residues. Germline CDR1 reads SGHVS; CDR2 reads FNYEAQ. Trimming took off 5 bases at V and 0 bases at J, with 10 bases between the two ends. The CDR3: CASSPGPLNTEAFF. The CDR3 DNA reads TGTGCCAGCAGCCCTGGGCCCCTGAACACTGAAGCTTTCTTT.